What follows are 12 T cell receptor beta chains derived from one specimen sequenced in a study of CD8+ T cells in alopecia areata. Once RNA had been extracted, it was reverse transcribed into cDNA to act as the sequencing template. Sequencing was performed with immunoSEQ multiplex PCR; in TCRdb, only in-frame clones are kept and a portion is missing. There are 250,000 or so clones in the sample, none observed a single time. The authors sorted pooled cutaneous lymph node cells using CD4, CD8alpha, NKG2D, NKG2ACE and other markers. The sample was CD4+ T cells sorted from a lymph node. The receptors come from a C3H/HeJ mouse with alopecia areata. This mouse strain has H2-k as its MHC haplotype.

This clone appeared a few times. Here the gene names and germline are mouse. The read gets to within 4 residues of the CDR3 end, and the germline J gene fills in the rest. The V gene is TRBV13-1, the J gene TRBJ2-3; the D gene is possibly TRBD1 (6 bases). CDR3 length: 15 amino acids. Germline CDR1 is NSHNY and CDR2 is SYGAGN. V gave up 7 bases and J gave up 0 bases, with 15 bases separating them. CDR3 amino acids: CASAHRDNSAETLYF. Incomplete CDR3 DNA: TGTGCCAGCGCCCACCGGGACAATAGTGCAGAA.

This clone was counted only a few times. Germline and genes: mouse. The read is 3 residues too short to cover the CDR3 end, so that end is filled in from the germline J gene. This sample includes further DNA sequences coding for the same CDR3. This sequence joins TRBV1 and TRBJ1-6; 8 bases fit TRBD1. Being an ORF, TRBJ1-6 has a function that is uncertain. The V and J ends lost 3 bases and 7 bases, in that order; junction bases with no gene match: 5. CDR3 size: 15 residues. The germline gives CDR1 NSQYPW, CDR2 LRSPGD (reference sequence). The CDR3 DNA, read in part, is TGCACCTGCAGTGCTGACAGGGGTGGCAATTCGCCC. This encodes CTCSADRGGNSP. The whole CDR3 is CTCSADRGGNSPLYF.

This clone was observed at least ten times. The gene names given are mouse names. Read coverage stops 4 residues before the CDR3 terminus; the germline J gene supplies the remainder. This sequence joins TRBV17 and TRBJ2-2; 8 bases agree with TRBD2. Germline CDR1 is MNHDT and CDR2 is YYDKIL. The V gene end was trimmed by 4 bases and the J gene end by 0 bases; junction bases not matched to a gene: 1. This CDR3 contains 15 residues. This CDR3 is CASSMGGANTGQLYF. Partial CDR3 DNA: TGTGCTAGCAGTATGGGGGGGGCAAACACCGGG.

Comment on this clone: The gene names given are mouse names. The read stops 4 residues short of the end of the CDR3; the missing end is completed from the germline J gene. The sample has other DNA sequences that encode this CDR3 too. J is TRBJ1-2 and V is TRBV13-3; 9 bases map to TRBD1. The CDR3 length is 14 residues. Germline CDR1 and CDR2: NNHDY and SYVADS. With V trimmed by 2 bases and J by 4 bases, 3 bases remained unmatched. This chain's CDR3 is CASSEGDRASDYTF. The covered CDR3 bases are TGTGCCAGCAGTGAGGGGGACAGGGCCTCC.

Regarding this clone: Gene names and germline match the mouse. The read comes to an end 4 residues before the CDR3 does, leaving the germline J gene to fill in the end. The sample carries other DNA sequences with the same CDR3. The rearrangement uses TRBV13-1 and TRBJ2-5; 9 positions match TRBD2. The germline V gene encodes CDR1 NSHNY and CDR2 SYGAGN. The CDR3 has 16 amino acids. With 3 bases clipped from V and 0 bases from J, the junction kept 5 bases outside the gene matches. Partial CDR3 DNA: TGTGCCAGCAGTGGGGGACTGGGACTTAACCAAGAC. It yields the protein CASSGGLGLNQD. The full CDR3 reads CASSGGLGLNQDTQYF.

A word on this clone: The genes are named according to mouse. The CDR3 end is not reached by the read, which stops 4 residues before it; the germline J gene fills it in. In the same sample, other DNA sequences code for this CDR3. The chain joins TRBV1 to TRBJ2-5; unclear D gene. CDR3 size: 14 residues. Per the germline V gene, CDR1 is NSQYPW and CDR2 is LRSPGD (reference sequence). Partial CDR3 DNA: TGCACCTGCAGTGCAGATAGAGAGGGTGAC. Protein sequence: CTCSADREGD. The complete CDR3 reads CTCSADREGDTQYF. Full variable domain (outside the CDR3, taken from reference TRBV1 and TRBJ2-5): VTLLEQNPRWRLVPRGQAVNLRCILKNSQYPWMSWYQQDLQKQLQWLFTLRSPGDKEVKSLPGADYLATRVTDTELRLQVANMSQGRTLYCTCSADREGDTQYFGPGTRLLVL.

On this clone itself: Gene names are mouse gene names. The CDR3 reads CTCSPYRGQDTQYF. CDR3 DNA (partial): TGCACCTGCAGCCCCTACAGGGGGCAAGAC. The chain uses TRBV1 and TRBJ2-5, with 8 bases aligning to TRBD1. The read ends 4 residues before the CDR3 terminus; that terminus is restored from the germline J gene. This CDR3 has 14 residues. Germline V gene data show CDR1 as NSQYPW and CDR2 as LRSPGD (reference sequence). With V trimmed by 6 bases and J by 3 bases, 5 bases remained unmatched.

This clone was recorded a few times. Germline and genes here are mouse. The read terminates 4 residues before the CDR3 end, so the remaining end is supplied by the germline J gene. The gene calls are TRBV4 and TRBJ2-3; D may be TRBD2 (5 bases). Germline CDR1 and CDR2: LGHDT and YNNKQL (reference sequence). The CDR3 totals 13 residues. V was trimmed by 3 bases and J by 1 base, leaving 5 bases between them. The sequenced part of the CDR3 DNA is TGTGCCAGCAGCTATGGGGGTGCAGAA. It translates to CASSYGGAE. From start to end, the CDR3 is CASSYGGAETLYF.

This clone was seen more than once but under ten times. Genes here carry mouse names. With the read ending 4 residues before the CDR3 end, the germline J gene is used to fill in that end. The chain recombines TRBV13-2 with TRBJ2-7; D ambiguous. The ends were cut back, 1 base at V and 0 bases at J, with 8 bases in the middle. CDR1 NNHNN and CDR2 SYGAGS come from the germline V gene (reference sequence). The CDR3 runs 14 residues. The sequenced CDR3 bases are TGTGCCAGCGGTGATCCGACATTCTCCTAT. This gives the protein CASGDPTFSY. The entire CDR3 protein is CASGDPTFSYEQYF.

This clone showed up just a few times. Genes here carry mouse names. Sequencing ends 4 residues short of the CDR3 end; the germline J gene provides the rest. The chain combines TRBV13-1 with TRBJ2-3, with 8 bases that match TRBD2. V lost 6 bases and J lost 3; bases outside the gene matches: 6. Per the germline V gene, CDR1 is NSHNY and CDR2 is SYGAGN. The CDR3 extends over 14 amino acids. The CDR3 is CASNPAGGAETLYF. The covered CDR3 bases are TGTGCCAGCAACCCCGCTGGGGGGGCAGAA.

This clone appeared a few times. Gene names denote mouse genes. The read ends 4 residues shy of where the CDR3 ends; the end is completed using the germline J gene. V and J are TRBV13-3 and TRBJ2-7, with D possibly being TRBD2 (6 bases). The CDR3 runs to 14 residues. Germline loops: CDR1 NNHDY, CDR2 SYVADS. The V and J ends lost 5 bases and 0 bases respectively, with 12 bases between them. Partial CDR3 DNA: TGTGCCAGCAGGGGGACTTTTAGCTCCTAT. Its translation is CASRGTFSSY. The whole CDR3 protein is CASRGTFSSYEQYF.

About this clone itself: Mouse names are used for the genes. Read sequence stops 4 residues before the CDR3 end, and the germline J gene provides the missing end. This chain connects TRBV13-1 to TRBJ1-1, with 7 bases identical to TRBD1. CDR1 is NSHNY and CDR2 is SYGAGN in the germline V gene. The CDR3 runs to 13 residues. CDR3 DNA, as far as it was read: TGTGCCAGCAGTGATGCGCCAGGGGGA. Protein sequence: CASSDAPGG. The full CDR3 sequence reads CASSDAPGGEVFF.